The clone carrying this T cell receptor (beta chain) was found many times. Its specificity is unknown. The junction differs from germline at one of its ends, possibly a read error. With a J-beta primer mix and a sample-barcoded 5' primer, a second PCR ran about 7 to 12 cycles. Each CDR3 protein gets one entry after TCRdb re-called the 5' RACE reads with MiXCR. The repertoire holds hundreds of thousands of distinct CDR3 sequences, with around 28% as singletons. This CDR3 has 16 residues. The germline gives CDR1 MGHRA, CDR2 YSYEKL. This sample is part of a study of blood T cells in healthy people across ages. Study-wide results and limits: Age brought a roughly linear fall in TCR beta diversity measured per million T cells.

They isolated at least 6 million PBMCs from each sample. The V call is TRBV4-1, the J call TRBJ1-2; D is unclear. Source material: blood. This receptor was taken from a woman older than 75 in good health. In DNA, the CDR3 is TGCGCCAGCAGCCAAGCAGTTGGCGGCCTTTCCTATGGATACACCTTC. As protein: CASSQAVGGLSYGYTF.